These 28 T cell receptor beta chains were all obtained from the same sample, sequenced in a study of tumor and adjacent non-tumor tissue in lung cancer. TCRbeta libraries were built with three rounds of nested PCR, modified from ARM-PCR. A single record per CDR3 protein comes from TCRdb applying MiXCR to the multiplex PCR reads. This table has roughly 48,000 distinct CDR3 sequences, less than 70% appearing once. This sample's RNA came from whole unsorted tissue. More than 3 cm separated this lung sample from the edge of the tumor. The sequenced sample consisted of distant non-tumor lung tissue. The receptors originated from a woman aged 70-85 years with non-small cell lung cancer.

As for this clonotype: One end of the junction fails to match germline, which may point to a read error. The rearrangement uses TRBV12-3 or TRBV12-4 and TRBJ2-2; D is possibly TRBD2 (7 bases). CDR3 length equals 15 residues. CDR3 region: CASSPLGGGTGELLF. Here the CDR3 DNA reads TGTGCCAGCAGTCCACTAGGCGGGGGCACCGGGGAGCTGTTATTT.

For this clonotype: This clone may be a read error of a much larger clone one base away. V usage is TRBV6-4 and J usage is TRBJ1-1, with D hard to call. Germline CDR1 and CDR2: MRHNA and SNTAGT. The CDR3 is 13 amino acids. The CDR3 spells CASSKWANTEVFF. CDR3 sequence (DNA): TGTGCCAGCAGTAAATGGGCGAACACTGAAGTTTTCTTT.

Note on this clonotype: Its ends do not fully match the called genes, so a read error is possible. This sequence joins TRBV7-9 and TRBJ1-2, with 8 bases fitting TRBD1. Germline V gene data show CDR1 as SEHNR and CDR2 as FQNEAQ (reference sequence). The CDR3 extends over 18 amino acids. CDR3 protein: CASNLRTGTDPTNYRYTF. The CDR3 DNA sequence: TGTGCCAGCAACTTACGGACAGGGACGGATCCAACTAACTATCGCTACACCTTC.

The V and J genes are TRBV28 and TRBJ2-7, with D unresolved. Germline V gives CDR1 MDHEN, CDR2 SYDVKM. The V end lost 6 bases, the J end lost 1 base, and 13 bases lay between the germline ends. The CDR3 loop spans 14 amino acids. The CDR3 loop is CASSTAPRSYEQYF. CDR3 DNA sequence: TGTGCCAGCAGCACAGCCCCTCGATCCTACGAGCAGTACTTC.

Concerning this clonotype itself: One end of the junction varies from germline; a read error may be responsible. V is TRBV12-3 or TRBV12-4 and J is TRBJ2-4, with 9 bases lining up with TRBD1. The CDR3 totals 16 residues. The chain's CDR3 is CASGTGYNLAKNFQYF. CDR3 DNA sequence: TGTGCCTCCGGGACAGGGTATAACCTAGCCAAAAACTTTCAGTACTTC.

To note about this clonotype: This may arise from a read error, as a much more abundant clone is one base away. Lacking the conserved final phenylalanine or tryptophan, this CDR3 likely reflects a read error. This chain uses TRBV2 with TRBJ2-7, with D tentatively TRBD1 (6 bases). This CDR3 has 12 amino acids. Trimming removed 6 bases from V and 4 bases from J, with 10 bases in between. Germline assignment: CDR1 SNHLY and CDR2 FYNNEI. The CDR3 loop reads CASRKTGYEQYL. In DNA, the CDR3 is TGTGCCAGCAGGAAAACAGGGTACGAGCAGTACTTA.

This clonotype has a count of ten or more. The chain joins TRBV6-6 to TRBJ2-5, with a tentative D call TRBD1 (6 bases). Trimming took off 6 bases at V and 5 bases at J, with 16 bases between the two ends. Germline CDR1 MNHNY, CDR2 SVGAGI (reference sequence). CDR3 length: 14 amino acids. For the CDR3, the DNA is TGTGCCAGCAGGCGAACAGGGTTTTTGGAGACCCAGTACTTC. It translates to CASRRTGFLETQYF.

In this sample, this clonotype turned up a few times. This sequence may be a read error, since a much larger clone differs from it by one base. This chain connects TRBV29-1 to TRBJ2-5; TRBD2 matches at 9 bases. The CDR3 is 13 amino acids. Germline CDR1 SQVTM, CDR2 ANQGSEA. CDR3 bases: TGCAGCGCTGAATCGACTAGCGGCGAGACCCAGTACTTC. Translated, it gives CSAESTSGETQYF.

A remark on this clonotype: Lacking the conserved final phenylalanine or tryptophan, this CDR3 likely reflects a read error. CDR3 nucleotides: TGCGCCAGCAGCCAAGGCCATCTCCGGGACAGGGTCGTACATACGCAGTATCTT. The encoded protein is CASSQGHLRDRVVHTQYL. The chain couples TRBV4-1 to TRBJ2-3, with 9 bases aligning to TRBD1. The CDR3 loop spans 18 amino acids. V gave up 1 base and J gave up 7 bases; unmatched junction bases: 15. Germline V lookup: CDR1 MGHRA, CDR2 YSYEKL.

The chain uses TRBV14 and TRBJ2-7; no clear D gene. Germline values: CDR1 SGHDN, CDR2 FVKESK. The CDR3 runs 11 residues. The V end was cut by 4 bases, the J end by 7 bases, with 8 bases between. The CDR3 region has the DNA TGTGCCAGCAGCCGCGCTAGTGAGCAGTACTTC. Its translation: CASSRASEQYF.

To note about this clonotype: The conserved closing phenylalanine or tryptophan is absent in this CDR3, likely reflecting a read error. The chain has TRBV4-1 and TRBJ1-5; D not resolved. The CDR3 is made up of 14 amino acids. Germline V lookup: CDR1 MGHRA, CDR2 YSYEKL. Trimming took off 4 bases at V and 13 bases at J, with 20 bases between the two ends. The CDR3 loop is CASSPDLAGQIQHL. CDR3 in DNA: TGCGCCAGCAGCCCAGATCTGGCAGGTCAGATTCAGCATCTT.

This clonotype has a handful of counts. Just one base apart from a much larger clone, this may be a read error. The chain has TRBV6-5 and TRBJ2-3; tentative D call: TRBD1 (5 bases). CDR1 is MNHEY, CDR2 SVGAGI, per germline. The CDR3 loop spans 14 amino acids. The CDR3 reads CASSYDSSTDMQYF. The CDR3, as DNA: TGTGCCAGCAGTTACGACAGTTCCACAGATATGCAGTATTTT.

Concerning this clonotype itself: At one boundary the junction diverges from the germline segment, which might be a read error. The J gene is TRBJ2-1, the V gene TRBV11-1; no firm D call. The CDR3 is made up of 12 amino acids. Germline CDR1 reads SGHAT; CDR2 reads FQDESV (reference sequence). This CDR3 is CASSPDRAEQLF. The CDR3 nucleotides read TGTGCCAGCAGCCCCGATAGGGCTGAGCAGTTATTC.

This clonotype was counted many times. This chain joins TRBV6-1 and TRBJ2-2; 10 bases map to TRBD2. Germline V gene lookup returns CDR1 MNHNS and CDR2 SASEGT. V lost 2 bases and J lost 9; bases outside the gene matches: 9. The CDR3 loop spans 16 amino acids. The CDR3 coding sequence is TGTGCCAGCAGTGAAAACCTAGCGGGAGTCTCCCGGGAGCTGTTTTTT. It specifies CASSENLAGVSRELFF.

The rearrangement uses TRBV6-1 and TRBJ1-1, with 8 bases lining up with TRBD1. From germline, CDR1 is MNHNS and CDR2 SASEGT. The J segment lost 4 bases and the V segment lost 5 bases, leaving 6 bases of the junction unmatched. This CDR3 is built from 14 residues. CDR3 protein: CASSLGTGGTEAFF. CDR3 DNA: TGTGCCAGCAGTTTGGGAACAGGGGGCACTGAAGCTTTCTTT.

About this clonotype: This may be a read error: a much more frequent sequence differs by one nucleotide. The rearrangement joins TRBV6-1 to TRBJ1-5; D perhaps matches TRBD1 (5 bases). In germline, CDR1 is MNHNS, CDR2 SASEGT. The CDR3 runs 15 residues. The CDR3 reads CVSSDIGAWNQPQHF. CDR3 DNA: TGTGTCAGCAGCGACATTGGGGCATGGAATCAGCCCCAGCATTTT.

As for this clonotype: One base away lies a much larger clone, so this may be a sequencing read error. The chain recombines TRBV5-1 with TRBJ2-1; 8 positions match TRBD2. This CDR3 has 14 residues. With V trimmed by 2 bases and J by 6 bases, 4 bases remained unmatched. CDR1 and CDR2 from the germline V gene are SGHRS and YFSETQ. In nucleotides, the CDR3 is TGCGCCAGCAGCTTCCAGCGGGAGAGCAATGAGCAGTTCTTC. Protein product: CASSFQRESNEQFF.

This clonotype was recorded many times. The chain combines TRBV6-5 with TRBJ2-7, with 8 bases identical to TRBD1. The CDR3 has 14 residues. V lost 7 bases, J lost 5 bases, and 10 bases stayed unmatched. Germline lookup yields CDR1 MNHEY and CDR2 SVGAGI. In DNA, the CDR3 is TGTGCCAGCACCCCGACAGGGGATAGGAACGAGCAGTACTTC. Translation: CASTPTGDRNEQYF.

On this clonotype: At one of its ends the junction is not consistent with the germline gene, which may arise from a read error. CDR3 amino acids: CASSRDRANNEQLF. Here the CDR3 DNA reads TGTGCCAGCAGCCGGGACAGGGCTAACAATGAGCAGCTCTTC. The chain employs TRBV14 and TRBJ2-1; 9 bases align to TRBD1. The germline V gene encodes CDR1 SGHDN and CDR2 FVKESK. This CDR3 has 14 residues.

This clonotype was detected ten times or more. The chain carries TRBV6-5 and TRBJ1-3; D unresolved. V was pared by 6 bases and J by 5 bases, with 14 bases between. The CDR3 covers 14 residues. Germline V gives CDR1 MNHEY, CDR2 SVGAGI. In nucleotides, the CDR3 is TGTGCCAGCAGACGGGATTCCCTTCGAAACACCATATATTTT. Its protein is CASRRDSLRNTIYF.

This clonotype occurred once. The junction does not match germline at one end; this may be a read error. This chain joins TRBV12-3 or TRBV12-4 and TRBJ1-2; unclear D gene. The CDR3 runs 12 residues. The CDR3 region has the DNA TGTGCCAGCAGTTCGGCCTACTATGGCCACACATTC. Protein sequence: CASSSAYYGHTF.

Points on this clonotype: This may be a read error: a much more frequent sequence differs by one nucleotide. The chain uses TRBV20-1 and TRBJ1-1; D possibly corresponds to TRBD1 (6 bases). The CDR3 sequence is 13 residues long. CDR1 and CDR2 (germline): DFQATT, SNEGSKA (reference sequence). Trimming removed 0 bases at V and 7 bases at J, with 12 bases between. The CDR3 bases are TGCAGTGCTAGAGATTTCGGGGGCGATGAAGCTTTCTTT. Translation: CSARDFGGDEAFF.

About this clonotype: Given a much more abundant clone one base away, this may be a read error. This chain uses TRBV14 with TRBJ1-4; D unclear. CDR1 SGHDN and CDR2 FVKESK come from the germline V gene. CDR3 size: 15 residues. This chain's CDR3 is CASNQGLQSNEKLFF. The DNA of the CDR3 is TGTGCCAGCAACCAAGGCCTACAATCGAATGAAAAACTGTTTTTT.

The CDR3 sequence is CASRETGVGYTF. CDR3 nucleotides: TGTGCCAGCAGAGAGACAGGGGTTGGCTACACCTTC. The V call is TRBV2, the J call TRBJ1-2; TRBD1 matches at 8 bases. This CDR3 has 12 amino acids. Trimming removed 6 bases from V and 7 bases from J; junction bases left unmatched: 4. Germline V gives CDR1 SNHLY, CDR2 FYNNEI.

The chain is built from TRBV5-1 and TRBJ2-1; D is possibly TRBD2 (5 bases). Germline CDR1 SGHRS, CDR2 YFSETQ. CDR3 length: 15 amino acids. Trimming removed 0 bases from V and 0 bases from J, with 7 bases in between. As DNA, the CDR3 is TGCGCCAGCAGCTTGGACGGGATCTCCTACAATGAGCAGTTCTTC. Its protein is CASSLDGISYNEQFF.

Worth noting for this clonotype: This sequence may be a read error, since a much larger clone differs from it by one base. This chain uses TRBV5-6 with TRBJ2-1, with D possibly TRBD2 on 6 matching bases. Germline CDR1 reads SGHDT; CDR2 reads YYEEEE. The CDR3 totals 20 residues. V was clipped by 3 bases and J by 4 bases, with 29 bases between them. The CDR3 DNA follows: TGTGCCAGCAGCTCCCGATTGATGGTCGGGAGCACCCTCATATACAATGAGCAGTTCTTC. Translated: CASSSRLMVGSTLIYNEQFF. The full variable domain, rest sourced from reference TRBV5-6 and TRBJ2-1, is DAGVTQSPTHLIKTRGQQVTLRCSPKSGHDTVSWYQQALGQGPQFIFQYYEEEERQRGNFPDRFSGHQFPNYSSELNVNALLLGDSALYLCASSSRLMVGSTLIYNEQFFGPGTRLTVL.

Remarks on this clonotype: One junction end disagrees with the germline gene, perhaps due to a read error. The chain has TRBV25-1 and TRBJ2-5; possibly TRBD1 for D (5 bases). The germline gives CDR1 MGHDK, CDR2 SYGVNS. This CDR3 region has 13 residues. This chain's CDR3 is CTSKGVAQETQYF. CDR3 coding DNA: TGTACCAGCAAAGGGGTAGCCCAAGAGACCCAGTACTTC.

This clonotype has just a few counts. A much bigger clone sits one base away, suggesting this may be a read error. The rearrangement links TRBV28 to TRBJ2-3, with D perhaps TRBD1 or TRBD2 (5 bases each). V was clipped by 5 bases and J by 4 bases, with 10 bases between them. Germline lookup yields CDR1 MDHEN and CDR2 SYDVKM. This CDR3 is 13 amino acids long. CDR3 nucleotide sequence: TGTGCCAGCAGTGGGGGTTTATCAGATACGCAGTATTTT. The encoded protein is CASSGGLSDTQYF.